These T cell receptor beta chains were read from a single sample in a study of T cell responses to AZD1222 COVID-19 vaccine. Profiled with immunoSEQ multiplex PCR; TCRdb holds only in-frame clones, not every one. The table lists about 89,000 clones, over 75% of them singletons, with 5.5% in the top ten. Sequences were derived from peripheral blood, sampled 28 days after the second AZD1222 dose. The origin of the receptors is an adult who received the AZD1222 COVID-19 vaccine. CDR3s include the opening cysteine and the closing phenylalanine or tryptophan. D genes are given only for firm matches. The listing skips clone size in some rows; elsewhere it reads once, few, many or a size class.

j_call d_call clone_size v_call cdr3_nt cdr3_aa
TRBJ2-3 TRBD2 NA TRBV19 TGTGCCAGTGGGCCTAGCGGGACAGATACGCAGTATTTT CASGPSGTDTQYF
TRBJ1-1 NA NA TRBV4-1 TGCGCCAGCAGCCAAGATGGGGGGTTCCGAAGACTGAACACTGAAGCTTTCTTT CASSQDGGFRRLNTEAFF
TRBJ2-5 TRBD1 NA TRBV7-3 TGTGCCAGCAGCAGCGGACAGGGGGCGAGAGAGACCCAGTACTTC CASSSGQGARETQYF
TRBJ1-1 NA NA TRBV7-2 TGTGCCAGCAGCTCCCAGGGGTTGCCGTCAAGAACTGAAGCTTTCTTT CASSSQGLPSRTEAFF
TRBJ1-3 NA NA TRBV5-1 TGCGCCAGCAGCTTAGTAGGGTTAGCTGGAAACACCATATATTTT CASSLVGLAGNTIYF
TRBJ2-1 NA NA TRBV29-1 TGCAGCGTTGAAGATCCCAGAAGGGGCTACAATGAGCAGTTCTTC CSVEDPRRGYNEQFF
TRBJ1-5 NA NA TRBV27 TGTGCCAGCAGTCCTAGGGACGGCCACCAGCATTTT CASSPRDGHQHF
TRBJ1-2 NA NA TRBV2 TGTGCCAGCAGTGAACGGTGGGGGAACTATGGCTACACCTTC CASSERWGNYGYTF
TRBJ2-2 TRBD2 NA TRBV27 TGTGCCAGCTCAGAAAGCGGGGGGGTCCGGATCTTTTTTTTT CASSESGGVRIFFF
TRBJ2-5 NA few TRBV30 TGTGCCTGGAGTGTAACTCTCGCGAAAGAGACCCAGTACTTC CAWSVTLAKETQYF
TRBJ2-4 TRBD2 once TRBV6-5 TGTGCCAGCAGGAGCGGGATCAAAAACATTCAGTACTTC CASRSGIKNIQYF
TRBJ2-7 TRBD2 NA TRBV5-1 TGCGCCAGCAGCTTGGCCGGTAGGCGGGGGACCTACGAGCAGTACTTC CASSLAGRRGTYEQYF
TRBJ1-2 NA NA TRBV7-9 TGTGCCAGCAGTTTGGGGGACTATGGCTACACCTTC CASSLGDYGYTF
TRBJ1-4 NA NA TRBV14 TGTGCCAGCAACCGACAGGTTTATGAAAAACTGTTTTTT CASNRQVYEKLFF
TRBJ1-2 NA NA TRBV5-6 TGTGCCAGCAGCTCGGACAGATCCTACTATGGCTACACCTTC CASSSDRSYYGYTF
TRBJ2-7 NA NA TRBV12-3/TRBV12-4 TGTGCCAGCAGTGATGGGCCCTACGAGCAGTACTTC CASSDGPYEQYF
TRBJ2-5 NA NA TRBV3-1/TRBV3-2 TGTGCCAGCAGCCAACCATGGACTGATCAAGAGACCCAGTACTTC CASSQPWTDQETQYF
TRBJ1-4 TRBD1 NA TRBV19 TGTGCCAGTAGTTCGAGGACAGGGGAGCAAAAACTGTTTTTT CASSSRTGEQKLFF
TRBJ2-2 NA NA TRBV5-4 TGTGCCTTCGAGGGGGCGAACACCGGGGAGCTGTTTTTT CAFEGANTGELFF
TRBJ2-1 NA NA TRBV7-3 TGTGCCAGCAGCCGTATTGGCAATGAGCAGTTCTTC CASSRIGNEQFF
TRBJ1-5 NA NA TRBV27 TGTGCCAGCAGTTTCGTCCCCGGGGGTCAGCCCCAGCATTTT CASSFVPGGQPQHF
TRBJ1-6 NA NA TRBV5-6 TGTGCCAGCAGCTTGTTTGAATCGATAGACAATTCACCCCTCCACTTT CASSLFESIDNSPLHF
TRBJ1-1 NA NA TRBV19 TGTGCCAGTAGTATAGGGGTCACTGAAGCTTTCTTT CASSIGVTEAFF
TRBJ1-4 NA NA TRBV5-5 TGTGCCAGCAGCGCGGGGGACACCTCAACTAATGAAAAACTGTTTTTT CASSAGDTSTNEKLFF
TRBJ1-2 NA NA TRBV3-1/TRBV3-2 TGTGCCAGCAGCCCGAGGGTGGACGTTAACTATGGCTACACCTTC CASSPRVDVNYGYTF
TRBJ1-2 TRBD1 NA TRBV30 TGTGCCTGGAGTCTAATGACAGGGGGCTCTGGTGGCTACACCTTC CAWSLMTGGSGGYTF
TRBJ1-1 TRBD1 NA TRBV3-1/TRBV3-2 TGTGCCAGCAGCCAAGTCCTCTTCGGACAGGAGGAAGCTTTCTTT CASSQVLFGQEEAFF
TRBJ1-2 NA NA TRBV5-4 TGTGCCAGCAGCTCAGGCGGGAACTATGGCTACACCTTC CASSSGGNYGYTF
TRBJ2-1 NA NA TRBV18 TGTGCCAGCTCACCACCGGGGGTCGGTTCGAATGAGCAGTTCTTC CASSPPGVGSNEQFF
TRBJ2-3 NA NA TRBV11-3 TGTGCCAGCAGCTTAGGGGCCGACGGGAAGACAGATACGCAGTATTTT CASSLGADGKTDTQYF
TRBJ2-2 NA NA TRBV7-3 TGTGCCAGCAGCTTAGCGACAGGAAACACCGGGGAGCTGTTTTTT CASSLATGNTGELFF
TRBJ2-1 TRBD1 NA TRBV7-9 TGTGCCAGCAACCCCCGGGACAGGGGCAATGAGCAGTTCTTC CASNPRDRGNEQFF
TRBJ1-1 NA NA TRBV19 TGTGCCAGTATAGACAGAGCCTTCATGAACACTGAAGCTTTCTTT CASIDRAFMNTEAFF
TRBJ2-1 NA NA TRBV12-1 TGTGCCAGCAGCTTTGTAATACCGGGACTCGCTTACAATGAGCAGTTCTTC CASSFVIPGLAYNEQFF
TRBJ2-4 NA NA TRBV7-2 TGTGCCAGCAGCTCGTCTAGCGCGGTGAACATTCAGTACTTC CASSSSSAVNIQYF
TRBJ1-3 NA NA TRBV11-1 TGTGCCAGCAGCCGGGGACGGGTAATTGGAAACACCATATATTTT CASSRGRVIGNTIYF
TRBJ1-2 TRBD1 NA TRBV29-1 TGCAGCGTTTTCACAGGGGAGTATGGCTACACCTTC CSVFTGEYGYTF
TRBJ1-5 NA NA TRBV5-8 TGTGCCAGCAGCCTTCGCAGTGGGTATCAGCCCCAGCATTTT CASSLRSGYQPQHF
TRBJ1-4 TRBD1 NA TRBV19 TGTGCCAGTAGTTTACTGGCCAGGGACAGAAAACTGTTTTTT CASSLLARDRKLFF
TRBJ1-2 NA NA TRBV6-5 TGTGCCAGCAGTTACGGCTCGGGTAATAACTATGGCTACACCTTC CASSYGSGNNYGYTF
TRBJ1-3 NA NA TRBV6-5 TGTGCCAGCAGCCCACCCGGGGGAAACACCATATATTTT CASSPPGGNTIYF
TRBJ1-4 TRBD1 NA TRBV2 TGTGCCAGCAGGGACAGGGGGATACTTGAAAAACTGTTTTTT CASRDRGILEKLFF
TRBJ2-7 NA once TRBV25-1 TGTGCCAGCAGTCCCCAGGGCGCCTCCTACGAGCAGTACTTC CASSPQGASYEQYF
TRBJ2-2 TRBD2 few TRBV5-1 TGCGCCAGCAGCTCCCTTCTAGCGGGGGTAACCGGGGAGCTGTTTTTT CASSSLLAGVTGELFF
TRBJ1-2 NA NA TRBV19 TGTGCCAGTACCTTCACCAGGAGCCCTCCTAACTATGGCTACACCTTC CASTFTRSPPNYGYTF
TRBJ1-4 NA NA TRBV6-5 TGTGCCAGCAGCCCCGGTGGGGGGGCGGTTGAAAAACTGTTTTTT CASSPGGGAVEKLFF
TRBJ2-7 NA NA TRBV21-1 TGTGCCAGCAGCAAAGCGCCCGTCGGGACAGGGGGTAACGAGCAGTACTTC CASSKAPVGTGGNEQYF
TRBJ2-3 NA NA TRBV21-1 TGTGCCAGCAGCAAAGGTTGGACCCCAACAACCCGTTACCCCACAGATACGCAGTATTTT CASSKGWTPTTRYPTDTQYF
TRBJ2-2 TRBD2 few TRBV27 TGTGCCAGCAGTTTAGTGACTAGCGGGGGACCCGGGGAGCTGTTTTTT CASSLVTSGGPGELFF
TRBJ1-5 TRBD1 NA TRBV28 TGTGCCAGCAGTACCCGGACAGGGTATAATCAGCCCCAGCATTTT CASSTRTGYNQPQHF
TRBJ1-1 NA few TRBV19 TGTGCCAGTAGTTCCTGGGTGAACACTGAAGCTTTCTTT CASSSWVNTEAFF
TRBJ1-5 TRBD1 once TRBV3-1/TRBV3-2 TGTGCCAGCAGCCCATCGACAGGGACGTATAGCAATCAGCCCCAGCATTTT CASSPSTGTYSNQPQHF